The next 28 T cell receptor beta chains were all read from a single sample in a study of PD-1 blockade in classical Hodgkin lymphoma. Some clones are missing from TCRdb's copy, which holds only in-frame ones; the method was immunoSEQ multiplex PCR. The sample lists some 65,000 clones, 70% to 80% occurring once. Autologous stem cell transplantation was followed by relapse in every patient, and brentuximab vedotin exposure varied. The sequencing used peripheral blood mononuclear cells (PBMCs), collected before the second cycle of nivolumab. These receptors were obtained from a human donor with classical Hodgkin lymphoma.

The gene calls are TRBV12-5 and TRBJ1-2, with D perhaps TRBD1 (5 bases). The V gene's germline CDR1 is LGHNT and CDR2 FRNRAP. Deletions cut 0 bases from V and 2 bases from J, with 7 bases between. The CDR3 totals 14 residues. As DNA, the CDR3 is TGTGCTAGTGGTTTGGTCCGACAGAACTATGGCTACACCTTC. Protein: CASGLVRQNYGYTF.

The chain couples TRBV5-1 to TRBJ2-7; either TRBD1 or TRBD2 may supply D (6 bases each). Germline loops: CDR1 SGHRS, CDR2 YFSETQ. The CDR3 length is 12 residues. V lost 4 bases and J lost 13, with 18 bases in between. The CDR3 DNA reads TGCGCCAGCAGCGAAGGGGGGAGTAAAGCTTACTTC. This gives the protein CASSEGGSKAYF.

Here the CDR3 DNA reads TGTGCCAGCAGTTACGCGGACACTGAAGCTTTCTTT. Amino acid sequence: CASSYADTEAFF. The chain combines TRBV6-6 with TRBJ1-1; D unclear. The V end was cut by 2 bases, the J end by 3 bases, with 4 bases between. Germline loops: CDR1 MNHNY, CDR2 SVGAGI (reference sequence). The CDR3 runs 12 residues.

The CDR3 DNA reads as TGTGCCAGCAAACGGGACTTGGTGACAGGGGCTGGCTACACCTTC. Protein: CASKRDLVTGAGYTF. V and J are TRBV6-5 and TRBJ1-2; 8 bases line up with TRBD1. This CDR3 spans 15 amino acids. CDR1 MNHEY and CDR2 SVGAGI come from the germline V gene. The V gene end was trimmed by 7 bases and the J gene end by 7 bases; junction bases not matched to a gene: 14.

As for this clone: A much larger clone sits a single nucleotide away, making a read error possible. The sample has other DNA sequences that encode this CDR3 too. The chain carries TRBV28 and TRBJ1-2; D ambiguous. The germline V and J ends were trimmed by 5 bases and 7 bases, with 17 bases remaining between them. Germline V CDR1 and CDR2: MDHEN, SYDVKM. This CDR3 has 14 residues. CDR3 amino acids: CASSLYSGSRGYTF. CDR3 in DNA: TGTGCCAGCAGTCTGTACTCGGGGTCCCGTGGCTACACCTTC.

The chain has TRBV5-5 and TRBJ1-2; D unclear. Germline V gives CDR1 SGHKS, CDR2 YYEKEE (reference sequence). CDR3 size: 12 residues. With 0 bases removed from V and 3 bases from J, the gap between germline ends came to 3 bases. The CDR3 DNA sequence: TGTGCCAGCAGCTTGGATCACTATGGCTACACCTTC. Protein: CASSLDHYGYTF.

The chain couples TRBV5-1 to TRBJ2-5; D is ambiguous. This CDR3 comprises 15 residues. The germline V and J ends were trimmed by 1 base and 1 base, with 11 bases remaining between them. Germline assignment: CDR1 SGHRS and CDR2 YFSETQ. The CDR3 region is CASSLIRGSQETQYF. For the CDR3, the DNA is TGCGCCAGCAGCTTGATTCGCGGCAGCCAAGAGACCCAGTACTTC.

The V call is TRBV7-8, the J call TRBJ2-4, with 7 positions matching TRBD2. CDR1 and CDR2 (germline): SGHVS, FQNEAQ. The V gene end was trimmed by 5 bases and the J gene end by 0 bases; junction bases not matched to a gene: 13. CDR3 length: 18 amino acids. The CDR3 coding sequence is TGTGCCAGCAGCGCCCTGTCTAGCGGCCTATTAGCCAAAAACATTCAGTACTTC. The encoded protein is CASSALSSGLLAKNIQYF.

V and J are TRBV10-1 and TRBJ1-1; D is undetermined. The germline V gene has CDR1 WNHNN and CDR2 SYGVQD (reference sequence). Trimming took off 7 bases at V and 6 bases at J, with 15 bases between the two ends. The CDR3 is made up of 13 amino acids. The CDR3 coding sequence is TGCGCCAGCAAGAGTAACTCGGTCGCTGAAGCTTTCTTT. Its protein is CASKSNSVAEAFF.

This clone was detected a few times. The CDR3 nucleotides are TGCGCCAGCAGCTTGTTGGCGGGATCCTACAATGAGCAGTTCTTC. It is translated as CASSLLAGSYNEQFF. The chain is built from TRBV5-1 and TRBJ2-1, with a weak D call TRBD2 (6 bases). The V gene's germline CDR1 is SGHRS and CDR2 YFSETQ. This CDR3 has 15 amino acids. Trimming cost V 1 base and J 1 base, with 9 bases left between them. Supplemented by reference TRBV5-1 and TRBJ2-1, the full variable domain reads KAGVTQTPRYLIKTRGQQVTLSCSPISGHRSVSWYQQTPGQGLQFLFEYFSETQRNKGNFPGRFSGRQFSNSRSEMNVSTLELGDSALYLCASSLLAGSYNEQFFGPGTRLTVL.

The chain employs TRBV30 and TRBJ1-2; 7 bases line up with TRBD1. Per germline, CDR1 GTSNPN and CDR2 SVGIG (reference sequence). This CDR3 spans 12 amino acids. CDR3 amino acids: CVVTTGAGGYTF. The CDR3 DNA reads TGTGTCGTAACTACAGGGGCGGGTGGCTACACCTTC.

This chain uses TRBV30 with TRBJ1-3; TRBD1 agrees at 7 bases. CDR3 length equals 14 residues. After removal of 0 bases from V and 4 bases from J, the junction contained 3 bases not matched to a gene. Looked up from germline, CDR1 is GTSNPN and CDR2 is SVGIG (reference sequence). Written as DNA, the CDR3 is TGTGCCTGGAGTGTAGGGACAGAGGGAAACACCATATATTTT. It encodes CAWSVGTEGNTIYF.

The chain links TRBV19 to TRBJ1-1; no clear D gene. Trimming took off 5 bases at V and 1 base at J, with 14 bases between the two ends. Per the germline V gene, CDR1 is LNHDA and CDR2 is SQIVND (reference sequence). The CDR3 has 15 residues. The CDR3 loop reads CASSWPPQGNTEAFF. The CDR3 region has the DNA TGTGCCAGTAGTTGGCCGCCTCAAGGGAACACTGAAGCTTTCTTT. Complete variable domain (other parts from reference TRBV19 and TRBJ1-1): DGGITQSPKYLFRKEGQNVTLSCEQNLNHDAMYWYRQDPGQGLRLIYYSQIVNDFQKGDIAEGYSVSREKKESFPLTVTSAQKNPTAFYLCASSWPPQGNTEAFFGQGTRLTVV.

The chain is built from TRBV5-6 and TRBJ1-5; TRBD1 is a possible D gene (5 bases). CDR1 and CDR2 (germline): SGHDT, YYEEEE. The CDR3 spans 15 residues. Between the trimmed V and J ends, which lost 0 bases and 1 base, there was a span of 8 bases. The CDR3 reads CASSLGQSSNQPQHF. As DNA, the CDR3 is TGTGCCAGCAGCTTGGGACAGAGCAGCAATCAGCCCCAGCATTTT. Full variable domain (outside the CDR3, taken from reference TRBV5-6 and TRBJ1-5): DAGVTQSPTHLIKTRGQQVTLRCSPKSGHDTVSWYQQALGQGPQFIFQYYEEEERQRGNFPDRFSGHQFPNYSSELNVNALLLGDSALYLCASSLGQSSNQPQHFGDGTRLSIL.

This chain links TRBV19 with TRBJ1-6; TRBD1 agrees at 8 bases. Germline CDR1 LNHDA, CDR2 SQIVND (reference sequence). The ends lost 5 bases at V and 10 bases at J; junction bases unmatched: 10. The CDR3 has 15 amino acids. In DNA, the CDR3 is TGTGCCAGTAGTCGCCGGACAGGGACGGGATCACCCCTCCACTTT. It is translated as CASSRRTGTGSPLHF. Full variable domain (remainder filled in from reference TRBV19 and TRBJ1-6): DGGITQSPKYLFRKEGQNVTLSCEQNLNHDAMYWYRQDPGQGLRLIYYSQIVNDFQKGDIAEGYSVSREKKESFPLTVTSAQKNPTAFYLCASSRRTGTGSPLHFGNGTRLTVT.

V is TRBV2 and J is TRBJ2-3; TRBD2 might be the D (6 bases). Deletions cut 3 bases from V and 3 bases from J, with 7 bases between. The CDR3 totals 13 residues. Germline lookup yields CDR1 SNHLY and CDR2 FYNNEI. CDR3 protein: CASSEGGTDTQYF. CDR3 DNA sequence: TGTGCCAGCAGTGAGGGGGGAACAGATACGCAGTATTTT.

This clone has just a few counts. V is TRBV29-1 and J is TRBJ1-2; no definite D call. The CDR3 totals 11 residues. Germline assignment: CDR1 SQVTM and CDR2 ANQGSEA. V dropped 7 bases and J dropped 8 bases, with 14 bases sitting between them. CDR3 in amino acids: CSADPIRGYTF. The CDR3 DNA is TGCAGCGCTGACCCTATTCGCGGCTACACCTTC.

This chain uses TRBV5-1 with TRBJ1-4; D unresolved. The CDR3 is 13 residues long. V lost 3 bases and J lost 8, with 11 bases in between. CDR1 and CDR2 (germline): SGHRS, YFSETQ. DNA of the CDR3: TGCGCCAGCAGCTATGAAACCCAGGAAAAACTGTTTTTT. Protein product: CASSYETQEKLFF.

This sequence joins TRBV18 and TRBJ2-3, with D perhaps TRBD1 (6 bases). The CDR3 totals 15 residues. Germline V CDR1 and CDR2: KGHSH, LQKENI. Deletions cut 4 bases from V and 3 bases from J, with 14 bases between. This chain's CDR3 is CASSRSQGSTDTQYF. DNA for the CDR3: TGTGCCAGCTCACGGTCACAGGGTTCGACAGATACGCAGTATTTT.

This chain joins TRBV9 and TRBJ2-3; 7 bases fit TRBD1. The V segment lost 2 bases and the J segment 0 bases; nucleotides outside the gene matches: 12. CDR1 and CDR2 (germline): SGDLS, YYNGEE. The CDR3 covers 18 residues. The CDR3 sequence: CASSVGTDPVFSTDTQYF. The CDR3, as DNA: TGTGCCAGCAGCGTGGGGACAGACCCAGTATTTAGCACAGATACGCAGTATTTT.

CDR3 loop: CASSLISGFGNEQFF. CDR3 coding DNA: TGTGCCAGCAGCTTAATTTCTGGGTTTGGCAATGAGCAGTTCTTC. The chain joins TRBV7-3 to TRBJ2-1; D is unclear. V lost 1 base to trimming and J lost 6 bases, with 13 bases between them. This CDR3 is 15 amino acids long. Germline V lookup: CDR1 SGHTA, CDR2 FQGTGA.

The chain employs TRBV5-1 and TRBJ2-7, with a possible D match to TRBD1 (6 bases). Germline V CDR1 and CDR2: SGHRS, YFSETQ. Trimming took 0 bases from V and 0 from J, leaving 10 bases between them. CDR3 length equals 15 residues. DNA of the CDR3: TGCGCCAGCAGCTTGGTTCCAGGGGACTCCTACGAGCAGTACTTC. Its protein product is CASSLVPGDSYEQYF.

The V gene is TRBV19, the J gene TRBJ1-5, with D possibly being TRBD1 (5 bases). V was clipped by 5 bases and J by 5 bases, with 16 bases between them. The CDR3 covers 15 residues. The germline gives CDR1 LNHDA, CDR2 SQIVND (reference sequence). CDR3 DNA: TGTGCCAGTAGTGTCACCCCGGGGCGAGATCAGCCCCAGCATTTT. Translating it yields CASSVTPGRDQPQHF.

The chain is built from TRBV29-1 and TRBJ1-2, with a possible D match to TRBD1 (5 bases). There are 13 residues in the CDR3. Germline V CDR1 and CDR2: SQVTM, ANQGSEA. V was clipped by 6 bases and J by 4 bases, with 15 bases between them. The CDR3 DNA is TGCAGCGTCGCTGGAGGGGAGAGCTATGGCTACACCTTC. Its protein is CSVAGGESYGYTF.

The chain employs TRBV6-1 and TRBJ1-2; D uncertain. V lost 4 bases to trimming and J lost 4 bases, with 16 bases between them. Germline V gives CDR1 MNHNS, CDR2 SASEGT. The CDR3 is made up of 15 amino acids. For the CDR3, the DNA is TGTGCCAGCAGTGGGAGTCCGTCGTTGGGCTATGGCTACACCTTC. Its translation: CASSGSPSLGYGYTF.

The genes are TRBV5-1 and TRBJ2-5; a possible D gene is TRBD1 (6 bases). The CDR3 consists of 15 residues. Germline V gene sequence: CDR1 SGHRS, CDR2 YFSETQ. Trimming took 0 bases from V and 2 from J, leaving 11 bases between them. CDR3 nucleotide sequence: TGCGCCAGCAGCTTGGATCAGGGGCGACAAGAGACCCAGTACTTC. It is translated as CASSLDQGRQETQYF.

The J gene is TRBJ1-2, the V gene TRBV6-5, with 8 nucleotides matching TRBD1. Germline lookup yields CDR1 MNHEY and CDR2 SVGAGI. The J segment lost 10 bases and the V segment lost 6 bases, leaving 7 bases of the junction unmatched. The CDR3 extends over 12 amino acids. The CDR3 DNA reads TGTGCCAGCAGGCTACAGGGGGATGACTACACCTTC. It yields the protein CASRLQGDDYTF.

The chain links TRBV4-2 to TRBJ1-1; D is unclear. V lost 0 bases, J lost 5 bases, and 7 bases lay in between. CDR3 size: 13 residues. Germline CDR1 is LGHNA and CDR2 is YNFKEQ. For the CDR3, the DNA is TGTGCCAGCAGCCAAGATCCGGGTACTGAAGCTTTCTTT. As protein: CASSQDPGTEAFF.